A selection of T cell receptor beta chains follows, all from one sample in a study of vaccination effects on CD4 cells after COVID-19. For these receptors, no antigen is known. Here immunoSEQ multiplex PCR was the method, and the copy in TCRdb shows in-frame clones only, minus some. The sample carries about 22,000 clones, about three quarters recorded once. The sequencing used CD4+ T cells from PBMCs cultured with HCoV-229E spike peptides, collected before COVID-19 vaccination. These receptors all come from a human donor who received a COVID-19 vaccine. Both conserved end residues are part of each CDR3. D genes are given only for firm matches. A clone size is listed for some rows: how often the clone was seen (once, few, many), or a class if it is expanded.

CDR3 DNA: TGTGCCAGCAGCCAAGGGATAATGAACACTGAAGCTTTCTTT; CDR3 protein: CASSQGIMNTEAFF; clone size: .; D gene: .; V gene: TRBV3-1/TRBV3-2; J gene: TRBJ1-1
CDR3 DNA: TGTGCCAGCAGCCAAGATGGGACAGGGGGCGCGACTTATGGCTACACCTTC; CDR3 protein: CASSQDGTGGATYGYTF; clone size: .; D gene: TRBD1; V gene: TRBV4-2; J gene: TRBJ1-2
CDR3 DNA: TGCGCCAGCAGTGTCTGGCCCCAATTAGCGGGATTGAATGTTGCCGGGGAGCTGTTTTTT; CDR3 protein: CASSVWPQLAGLNVAGELFF; clone size: once; D gene: TRBD2; V gene: TRBV10-2; J gene: TRBJ2-2
CDR3 DNA: TGTGCCAGCAGCCCTACTAGCGGGAGCACCGGGGAGCTGTTTTTT; CDR3 protein: CASSPTSGSTGELFF; clone size: .; D gene: TRBD2; V gene: TRBV6-4; J gene: TRBJ2-2
CDR3 DNA: TGCGCCAGCAGTGAGTCCGGATTACGGGAGGGCCGAACAGTGACCGGGGAGCTGTTTTTT; CDR3 protein: CASSESGLREGRTVTGELFF; clone size: few; D gene: TRBD2; V gene: TRBV10-1; J gene: TRBJ2-2
CDR3 DNA: TGTGCCAGCAGCTTAGGTGTGCTCTACAATGAGCAGTTCTTC; CDR3 protein: CASSLGVLYNEQFF; clone size: .; D gene: .; V gene: TRBV11-2; J gene: TRBJ2-1
CDR3 DNA: TGTGCCAGCAGTTACTCAGGAGGCTATGGCTACACCTTC; CDR3 protein: CASSYSGGYGYTF; clone size: .; D gene: .; V gene: TRBV6-5; J gene: TRBJ1-2
CDR3 DNA: TGTGCCAGCACAACGGGAAGGACAGCCCAAGAGACCCAGTACTTC; CDR3 protein: CASTTGRTAQETQYF; clone size: few; D gene: .; V gene: TRBV7-7; J gene: TRBJ2-5
CDR3 DNA: TGTGCCAGTAGTAGAGAGACAGGGGCCTACGAGCAGTACTTC; CDR3 protein: CASSRETGAYEQYF; clone size: few; D gene: TRBD1; V gene: TRBV19; J gene: TRBJ2-7
CDR3 DNA: TGTGCCAGCAATCCGGGGACAGGGGAGGTAAGCAATCAGCCCCAGCATTTT; CDR3 protein: CASNPGTGEVSNQPQHF; clone size: .; D gene: TRBD1; V gene: TRBV6-9; J gene: TRBJ1-5
CDR3 DNA: TGTGCCAGCTCTCAGGGGGAGAACACTGAAGCTTTCTTT; CDR3 protein: CASSQGENTEAFF; clone size: few; D gene: TRBD1; V gene: TRBV2; J gene: TRBJ1-1
CDR3 DNA: TGTGCCAGCAGTTCGACAGGGGACCAGCCCCAGCATTTT; CDR3 protein: CASSSTGDQPQHF; clone size: few; D gene: TRBD1; V gene: TRBV6-6; J gene: TRBJ1-5
CDR3 DNA: TGTGCCAGCAGCGAGACGACGGACTATGGCTACACCTTC; CDR3 protein: CASSETTDYGYTF; clone size: .; D gene: .; V gene: TRBV9; J gene: TRBJ1-2
CDR3 DNA: TGTGCCAGCAGTTACTCGACGGTTAACACTGAAGCTTTCTTT; CDR3 protein: CASSYSTVNTEAFF; clone size: .; D gene: .; V gene: TRBV6-5; J gene: TRBJ1-1
CDR3 DNA: TGTGCCAGTAGCGAACAAAGACTAGCGGGGACTTTCCAAGAGACCCAGTACTTC; CDR3 protein: CASSEQRLAGTFQETQYF; clone size: .; D gene: TRBD2; V gene: TRBV19; J gene: TRBJ2-5
CDR3 DNA: TGTGCCAGCAGTGAAAAGATTAGCGGGGGATATACGCAGTATTTT; CDR3 protein: CASSEKISGGYTQYF; clone size: .; D gene: TRBD2; V gene: TRBV6-1; J gene: TRBJ2-3
CDR3 DNA: TGTGCCAGCAGCTTAGAGCGACAGGGTATCTACTACGAGCAGTACTTC; CDR3 protein: CASSLERQGIYYEQYF; clone size: few; D gene: TRBD1; V gene: TRBV7-8; J gene: TRBJ2-7
CDR3 DNA: TGTGCCAGCAGTATTAAACGGGACGGGGAGCTGTTTTTT; CDR3 protein: CASSIKRDGELFF; clone size: once; D gene: .; V gene: TRBV12-3/TRBV12-4; J gene: TRBJ2-2
CDR3 DNA: TGTGCCAGTAGCTCGGGAAGTGGGAATCAGCCCCAGCATTTT; CDR3 protein: CASSSGSGNQPQHF; clone size: few; D gene: .; V gene: TRBV6-5; J gene: TRBJ1-5
CDR3 DNA: TGTGCCAGCACTCTAGCGGGAGGTAATGGTGAGCAGTTCTTC; CDR3 protein: CASTLAGGNGEQFF; clone size: .; D gene: TRBD2; V gene: TRBV6-5; J gene: TRBJ2-1
CDR3 DNA: TGTGCCAGCTCACCTAACGACAGAGCTTTTTTTAATCAGCCCCAGCATTTT; CDR3 protein: CASSPNDRAFFNQPQHF; clone size: few; D gene: .; V gene: TRBV18; J gene: TRBJ1-5
CDR3 DNA: TGCGCCAGCAGTGATCCCGGGGGCGTAGGGGGAACTGAAGCTTTCTTT; CDR3 protein: CASSDPGGVGGTEAFF; clone size: .; D gene: .; V gene: TRBV10-2; J gene: TRBJ1-1
CDR3 DNA: TGCGCCAGCAGCTTGACCCGGGGTGGCCAAGAGACCCAGTACTTC; CDR3 protein: CASSLTRGGQETQYF; clone size: .; D gene: .; V gene: TRBV5-1; J gene: TRBJ2-5
CDR3 DNA: TGTGCCAGCAAGTGGGCTCCCCAAGAGACCCAGTACTTC; CDR3 protein: CASKWAPQETQYF; clone size: .; D gene: .; V gene: TRBV3-1/TRBV3-2; J gene: TRBJ2-5
CDR3 DNA: TGTGCCAGCTCACCCTCAGAGAACACTGAAGCTTTCTTT; CDR3 protein: CASSPSENTEAFF; clone size: .; D gene: .; V gene: TRBV18; J gene: TRBJ1-1
CDR3 DNA: TGTGCCAGCAGCCGTGGGACTAGCGGGGTCGATGAGCAGTTCTTC; CDR3 protein: CASSRGTSGVDEQFF; clone size: .; D gene: TRBD2; V gene: TRBV7-6; J gene: TRBJ2-1
CDR3 DNA: TGCGCCAGCAACCCGGGAGGGCCGGTCACCGGGGAGCTGTTTTTT; CDR3 protein: CASNPGGPVTGELFF; clone size: once; D gene: TRBD2; V gene: TRBV5-1; J gene: TRBJ2-2
CDR3 DNA: TGTGCCAGCAGCTCGAAGGTGGGCGCAGATACGCAGTATTTT; CDR3 protein: CASSSKVGADTQYF; clone size: .; D gene: .; V gene: TRBV5-4; J gene: TRBJ2-3
CDR3 DNA: TGCGCCAGCAGTGAGGACCATAACTATGGCTACACCTTC; CDR3 protein: CASSEDHNYGYTF; clone size: few; D gene: .; V gene: TRBV10-1; J gene: TRBJ1-2
CDR3 DNA: TGTGCCAGCAGCTTGTCGTACGCGAACACTGAAGCTTTCTTT; CDR3 protein: CASSLSYANTEAFF; clone size: .; D gene: .; V gene: TRBV5-4; J gene: TRBJ1-1
CDR3 DNA: TGTGCCAGCGGTCTTGATACCTATACGCAGTATTTT; CDR3 protein: CASGLDTYTQYF; clone size: .; D gene: .; V gene: TRBV2; J gene: TRBJ2-3
CDR3 DNA: TGTGCCAGCAGTCTTGGACAGTTCGAGCAGTACTTC; CDR3 protein: CASSLGQFEQYF; clone size: .; D gene: .; V gene: TRBV12-3/TRBV12-4; J gene: TRBJ2-7
CDR3 DNA: TGCGCCAGCAGCTTGGCTCGGCTAGCGGTGGCACAAGAGACCCAGTACTTC; CDR3 protein: CASSLARLAVAQETQYF; clone size: .; D gene: TRBD2; V gene: TRBV5-1; J gene: TRBJ2-5
CDR3 DNA: TGTGCCAGCACGGACCCGAACACTGAAGCTTTCTTT; CDR3 protein: CASTDPNTEAFF; clone size: .; D gene: .; V gene: TRBV18; J gene: TRBJ1-1
CDR3 DNA: TGTGCCAGCAGTGAAGTTGGGGCCGGGGAGCTGTTTTTT; CDR3 protein: CASSEVGAGELFF; clone size: .; D gene: .; V gene: TRBV2; J gene: TRBJ2-2
CDR3 DNA: TGCGCCAGCAGCTTGGAGGTAGAGGGGACCCAGTACTTC; CDR3 protein: CASSLEVEGTQYF; clone size: few; D gene: .; V gene: TRBV5-1; J gene: TRBJ2-5
CDR3 DNA: TGTGCCAGTAGCCCGGGACTAGCGGAATCCTACAATGAGCAGTTCTTC; CDR3 protein: CASSPGLAESYNEQFF; clone size: .; D gene: TRBD2; V gene: TRBV19; J gene: TRBJ2-1
CDR3 DNA: TGTGCCAGCAGCCAAGTGGGGGCTGGGACCGGGGAGCTGTTTTTT; CDR3 protein: CASSQVGAGTGELFF; clone size: .; D gene: .; V gene: TRBV3-1/TRBV3-2; J gene: TRBJ2-2
CDR3 DNA: TGTGCCAGCAGCTTAGATGTTAGGGGGTCCCTACTCTACGAGCAGTACTTC; CDR3 protein: CASSLDVRGSLLYEQYF; clone size: .; D gene: .; V gene: TRBV7-9; J gene: TRBJ2-7
CDR3 DNA: TGTGCCAGTAGTATGAGGACACGGAACTACGAGCAGTACTTC; CDR3 protein: CASSMRTRNYEQYF; clone size: once; D gene: .; V gene: TRBV19; J gene: TRBJ2-7
CDR3 DNA: TGTGCCAGCTCAAGGGACGCGGGGAACACCTACGAGCAGTACTTC; CDR3 protein: CASSRDAGNTYEQYF; clone size: .; D gene: .; V gene: TRBV18; J gene: TRBJ2-7
CDR3 DNA: TGTGCCAGTAGTATGGGGGAACCTTACAATGAGCAGTTCTTC; CDR3 protein: CASSMGEPYNEQFF; clone size: .; D gene: .; V gene: TRBV19; J gene: TRBJ2-1
CDR3 DNA: TGCGCCAGCAGCTTTACAGCGGGGAACCACTACGAGCAGTACTTC; CDR3 protein: CASSFTAGNHYEQYF; clone size: once; D gene: TRBD2; V gene: TRBV5-1; J gene: TRBJ2-7
CDR3 DNA: TGTGCCAGCAGCGCGGGGGGCTACGAGCAGTACTTC; CDR3 protein: CASSAGGYEQYF; clone size: .; D gene: TRBD2; V gene: TRBV9; J gene: TRBJ2-7
CDR3 DNA: TGCGCCAGCACCCATTATGAGACAGCTTCGGATATCTATGGCTACACCTTC; CDR3 protein: CASTHYETASDIYGYTF; clone size: .; D gene: .; V gene: TRBV4-1; J gene: TRBJ1-2
CDR3 DNA: TGTGCCAGCAGTTCGAACAATGAGCAGTTCTTC; CDR3 protein: CASSSNNEQFF; clone size: once; D gene: .; V gene: TRBV5-4; J gene: TRBJ2-1
CDR3 DNA: TGTGCCAGTAGTAATAGGGCCAAGGGCACTGAAGCTTTCTTT; CDR3 protein: CASSNRAKGTEAFF; clone size: .; D gene: .; V gene: TRBV19; J gene: TRBJ1-1
CDR3 DNA: TGTGCCAGCAGTGAAAAGGGCTACGGCTACACCTTC; CDR3 protein: CASSEKGYGYTF; clone size: few; D gene: .; V gene: TRBV2; J gene: TRBJ1-2
CDR3 DNA: TGTGCCAGCAGTCCGGGGGGGGACAAATATGGCTACACCTTC; CDR3 protein: CASSPGGDKYGYTF; clone size: .; D gene: .; V gene: TRBV27; J gene: TRBJ1-2
CDR3 DNA: TGTGCCAGCAGCCCCAACCCAGGGGGCACTGAAGCTTTCTTT; CDR3 protein: CASSPNPGGTEAFF; clone size: few; D gene: TRBD1; V gene: TRBV11-2; J gene: TRBJ1-1
CDR3 DNA: TGTGCCAGCAGCGGAGGGTCGAGACAGAGGAATGAGCAGTTCTTC; CDR3 protein: CASSGGSRQRNEQFF; clone size: .; D gene: .; V gene: TRBV7-6; J gene: TRBJ2-1
CDR3 DNA: TGTGCCAGCAGTTTTGGGCAAGAGACCCAGTACTTC; CDR3 protein: CASSFGQETQYF; clone size: .; D gene: .; V gene: TRBV25-1; J gene: TRBJ2-5
CDR3 DNA: TGCGCCAGCAGAGATGGACAGGGGGGCACTGAAGCTTTCTTT; CDR3 protein: CASRDGQGGTEAFF; clone size: .; D gene: TRBD1; V gene: TRBV10-2; J gene: TRBJ1-1
CDR3 DNA: TGCGCCAGCAGTGCTGGGTACGAGCAGTACTTC; CDR3 protein: CASSAGYEQYF; clone size: .; D gene: .; V gene: TRBV10-1; J gene: TRBJ2-7
CDR3 DNA: TGCGCCAGCAGCTTGGGGAATTCGGGAACAGATACGCAGTATTTT; CDR3 protein: CASSLGNSGTDTQYF; clone size: .; D gene: .; V gene: TRBV5-1; J gene: TRBJ2-3